This is a list of T cell receptor beta chains from one sample in a study of cytomegalovirus exposure and HLA in healthy donors. The repertoire was sequenced with immunoSEQ multiplex PCR; TCRdb's copy has only in-frame clones and lacks some. The sample holds some 220,000 clones, almost 85% seen once. The specimen was PBMCs. The source of these receptors is a woman aged 40-49 years in good health and CMV-seronegative. CDR3s include the opening cysteine and the closing phenylalanine or tryptophan.

TRBJ1-4 | TRBV9 | CASSPSGTRNEKLFF
TRBJ2-3 | TRBV11-3 | CASSLERAAIDTQYF
TRBJ1-4 | TRBV20-1 | CSAPEGEKLFF
. | TRBV28 | CASRVIQSGSYEQYF
TRBJ2-7 | TRBV7-3 | CASSMRAGEQYF
TRBJ2-3 | TRBV2 | CASSGRGTTDTQYF
TRBJ2-3 | TRBV30 | CACRPGQTTQYF
TRBJ2-5 | TRBV7-2 | CASSFQRGGGETQYF
TRBJ2-7 | TRBV13 | CASSFRDNYEQYF
TRBJ2-2 | TRBV27 | CASSQDRGWAGELFF
TRBJ1-1 | TRBV5-5 | CASSFVRDTEAFF
TRBJ1-2 | TRBV2 | CASTPPANYGYTF
TRBJ2-7 | TRBV6-5 | CASSYSEGRYEQYF
TRBJ2-7 | TRBV6-1 | CASSVGADYEQYF
TRBJ1-5 | TRBV5-5 | CASSPWTENQPQHF
TRBJ1-1 | TRBV7-6 | CASSSNMNTEAFF
TRBJ2-2 | TRBV5-1 | CASSLDSGSTGELFF
TRBJ1-1 | TRBV6-4 | CASSDSDRRNTEAFF
TRBJ1-1 | TRBV7-9 | CSSSLGGAEAFF
TRBJ1-1 | TRBV5-1 | CASSGGTDNTEAFF
TRBJ2-5 | TRBV9 | CASSANREETQYF
TRBJ1-4 | TRBV28 | CASSLSVNEKLFF
TRBJ1-5 | TRBV6-1 | CASSVGAGGRGNQPQHF
TRBJ2-7 | TRBV7-9 | CASREGQSSYEQYF
TRBJ2-3 | TRBV11-2 | CASSYGLAGFTDTQYF
TRBJ1-1 | TRBV7-9 | CASSLTADSRGNGNTEAFF
TRBJ2-7 | TRBV6-5 | CASTQGREQYF
TRBJ2-2 | TRBV19 | CASSSPPAGELFF
TRBJ1-1 | TRBV10-3 | CAISEGRGTTEAFF
TRBJ2-1 | TRBV9 | CASSRGMHNEQFF
TRBJ2-3 | TRBV5-1 | CASSLGLAGASTDTQYF